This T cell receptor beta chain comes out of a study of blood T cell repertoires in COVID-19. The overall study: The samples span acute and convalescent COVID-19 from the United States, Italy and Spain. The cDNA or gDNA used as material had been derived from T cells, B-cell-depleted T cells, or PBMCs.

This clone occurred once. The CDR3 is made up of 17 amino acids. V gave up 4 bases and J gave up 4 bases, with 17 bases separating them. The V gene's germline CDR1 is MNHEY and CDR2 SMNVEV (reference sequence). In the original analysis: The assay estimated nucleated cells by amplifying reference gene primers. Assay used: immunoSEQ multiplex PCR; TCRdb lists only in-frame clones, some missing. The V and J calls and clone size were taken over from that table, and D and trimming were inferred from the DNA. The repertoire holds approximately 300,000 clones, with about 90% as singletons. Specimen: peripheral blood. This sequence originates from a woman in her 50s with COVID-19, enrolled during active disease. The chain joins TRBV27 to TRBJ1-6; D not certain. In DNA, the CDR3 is TGTGCCAGCAGTTCCCCGGCTGCTAGCTGGTATAATTCACCCCTCCACTTT. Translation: CASSSPAASWYNSPLHF.